In its sample, the clone carrying this T cell receptor (beta chain) was seen a few times. The V and J ends lost 0 bases and 0 bases respectively, with 7 bases between them. Per the germline V gene, CDR1 is SGHRS and CDR2 is YFSETQ. The CDR3 runs 15 residues. The data originate from a study of blood T cell repertoires in COVID-19. Libraries were prepared by immunoSEQ multiplex PCR; TCRdb keeps only in-frame clonotypes and omits some of them. In the table there are some 150,000 clones, over 70% of which are singletons. The chain links TRBV5-1 to TRBJ1-3; D is unclear. The receptor's source is a human donor in a cohort sampled during active COVID-19. Sequenced input: peripheral blood. CDR3 residues: CASSLDGVSGNTIYF. The CDR3, as DNA: TGCGCCAGCAGCTTGGACGGGGTCTCTGGAAACACCATATATTTT.